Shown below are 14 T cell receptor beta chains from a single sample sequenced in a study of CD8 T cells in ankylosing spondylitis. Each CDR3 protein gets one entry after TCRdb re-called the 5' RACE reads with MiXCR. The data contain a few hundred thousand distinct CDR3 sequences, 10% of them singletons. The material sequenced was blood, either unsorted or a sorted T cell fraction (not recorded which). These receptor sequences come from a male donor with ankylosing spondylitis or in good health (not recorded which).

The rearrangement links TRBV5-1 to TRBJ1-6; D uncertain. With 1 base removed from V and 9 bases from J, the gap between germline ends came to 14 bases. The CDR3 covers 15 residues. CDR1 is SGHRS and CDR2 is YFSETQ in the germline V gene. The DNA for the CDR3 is TGCGCCAGCAGCTTGTTGGGTCCGATGGGTTCACCCCTCCACTTT. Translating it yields CASSLLGPMGSPLHF.

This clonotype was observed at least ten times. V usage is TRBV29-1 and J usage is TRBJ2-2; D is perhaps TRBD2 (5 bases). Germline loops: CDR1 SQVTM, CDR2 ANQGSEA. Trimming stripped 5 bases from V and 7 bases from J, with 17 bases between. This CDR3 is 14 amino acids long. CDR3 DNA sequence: TGCAGCGTTCGAATAGGGTCCCGGGACGGGGAGCTGTTTTTT. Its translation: CSVRIGSRDGELFF.

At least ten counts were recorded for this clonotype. CDR3 nucleotides: TGTGCCAGCAGCGTAGGGCAGGGTCCTATCGAGCAGTACTTC. This codes for CASSVGQGPIEQYF. V usage is TRBV9 and J usage is TRBJ2-7, with D possibly TRBD1 on 5 matching bases. Germline V gene data show CDR1 as SGDLS and CDR2 as YYNGEE. The CDR3 is 14 residues long. The V gene lost 0 bases and the J gene lost 6 bases, with 13 bases spanning the gap.

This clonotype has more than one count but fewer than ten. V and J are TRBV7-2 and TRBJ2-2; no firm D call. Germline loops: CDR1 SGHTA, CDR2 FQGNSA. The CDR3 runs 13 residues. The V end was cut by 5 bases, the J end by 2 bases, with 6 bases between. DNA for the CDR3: TGTGCCAGCAGCCCCAAAAACACCGGGGAGCTGTTTTTT. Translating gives CASSPKNTGELFF.

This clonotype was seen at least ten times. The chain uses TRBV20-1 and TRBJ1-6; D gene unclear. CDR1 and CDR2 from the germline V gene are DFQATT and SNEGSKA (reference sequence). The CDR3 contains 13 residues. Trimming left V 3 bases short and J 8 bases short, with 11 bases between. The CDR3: CSASSEVDSPLHF. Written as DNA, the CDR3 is TGCAGTGCTAGTTCCGAGGTCGATTCACCCCTCCACTTT.

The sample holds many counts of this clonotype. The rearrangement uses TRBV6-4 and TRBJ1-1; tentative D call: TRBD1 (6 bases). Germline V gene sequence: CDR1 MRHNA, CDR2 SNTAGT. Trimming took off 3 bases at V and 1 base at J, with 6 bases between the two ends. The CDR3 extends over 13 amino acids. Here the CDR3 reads CASSEQGNTEAFF. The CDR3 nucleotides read TGTGCCAGCAGTGAACAGGGGAACACTGAAGCTTTCTTT.

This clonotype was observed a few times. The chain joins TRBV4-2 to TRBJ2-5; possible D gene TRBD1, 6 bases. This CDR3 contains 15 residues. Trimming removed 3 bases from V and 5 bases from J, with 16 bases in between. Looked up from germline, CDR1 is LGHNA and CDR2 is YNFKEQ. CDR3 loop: CASSQGIGGLETQYF. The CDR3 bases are TGTGCCAGCAGCCAGGGGATTGGGGGCTTGGAGACCCAGTACTTC.

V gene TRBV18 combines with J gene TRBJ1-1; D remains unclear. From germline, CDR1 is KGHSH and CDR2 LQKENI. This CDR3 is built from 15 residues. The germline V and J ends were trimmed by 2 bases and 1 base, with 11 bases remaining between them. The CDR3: CASSPSYSANTEAFF. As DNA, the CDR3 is TGTGCCAGCTCACCATCTTATTCGGCGAACACTGAAGCTTTCTTT.

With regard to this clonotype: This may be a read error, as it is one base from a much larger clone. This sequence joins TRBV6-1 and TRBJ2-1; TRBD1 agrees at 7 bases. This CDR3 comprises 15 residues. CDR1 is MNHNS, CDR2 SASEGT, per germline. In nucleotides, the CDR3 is TGTGCCAGCAGTGAAGGGACAGGCCGCTACAATGGGCAGTTCTTC. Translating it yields CASSEGTGRYNGQFF.

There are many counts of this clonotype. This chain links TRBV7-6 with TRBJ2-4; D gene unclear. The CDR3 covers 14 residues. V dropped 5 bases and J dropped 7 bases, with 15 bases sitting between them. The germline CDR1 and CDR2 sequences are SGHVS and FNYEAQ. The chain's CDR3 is CASSPRLQLNIQYF. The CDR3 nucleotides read TGTGCCAGCAGCCCTCGTCTGCAATTGAACATTCAGTACTTC.

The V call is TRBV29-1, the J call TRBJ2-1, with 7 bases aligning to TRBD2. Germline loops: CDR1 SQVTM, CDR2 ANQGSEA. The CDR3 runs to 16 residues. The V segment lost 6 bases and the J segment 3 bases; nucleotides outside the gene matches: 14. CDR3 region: CSVALSLGGGYNEQFF. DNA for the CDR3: TGCAGCGTAGCCCTTTCCCTGGGGGGGGGCTACAATGAGCAGTTCTTC.

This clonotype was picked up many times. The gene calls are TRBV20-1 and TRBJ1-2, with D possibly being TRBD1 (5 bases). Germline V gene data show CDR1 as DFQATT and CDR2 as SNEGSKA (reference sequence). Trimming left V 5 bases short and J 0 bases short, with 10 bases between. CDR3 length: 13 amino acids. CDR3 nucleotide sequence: TGCAGTGCTCTCGGGGGGACTAACTATGGCTACACCTTC. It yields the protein CSALGGTNYGYTF.

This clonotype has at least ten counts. CDR3 nucleotide sequence: TGTGCCAGCAGCTTATATCAGGGTTTGTACACAGATACGCAGTATTTT. Residues: CASSLYQGLYTDTQYF. The V call is TRBV7-9, the J call TRBJ2-3; D is perhaps TRBD1 (5 bases). Germline loops: CDR1 SEHNR, CDR2 FQNEAQ (reference sequence). V was cut by 2 bases and J by 2 bases, with 14 bases left in between. This CDR3 spans 16 amino acids.

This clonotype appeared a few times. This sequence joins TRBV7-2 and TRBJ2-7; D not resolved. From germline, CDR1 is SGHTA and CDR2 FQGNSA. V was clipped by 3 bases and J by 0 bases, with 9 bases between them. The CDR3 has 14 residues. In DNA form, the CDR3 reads TGTGCCAGCAGCTTGGGGTCGGCCTCCTACGAGCAGTACTTC. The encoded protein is CASSLGSASYEQYF.